One sample yielded the 29 T cell receptor beta chains listed below, sequenced in a study of T cell changes during pregnancy in multiple sclerosis. Only in-frame clones appear in the TCRdb table, and some are missing; sequencing was by immunoSEQ multiplex PCR. The sample holds about 52,000 clones, 90% to 95% seen once. The sample in question was CD4+ T cells from peripheral blood mononuclear cells, obtained before pregnancy. These receptors were obtained from a female donor with multiple sclerosis, enrolled in a pregnancy study.

This clone has only one observation. This sequence joins TRBV11-2 and TRBJ2-3, with TRBD2 as a possible D gene (6 bases). The germline V gene encodes CDR1 SGHAT and CDR2 FQNNGV. The V end was cut by 4 bases, the J end by 4 bases, with 15 bases between. This CDR3 comprises 15 residues. CDR3 protein: CASSSLMSGADTQYF. In DNA form, the CDR3 reads TGTGCCAGCAGCTCGTTGATGTCGGGAGCAGATACGCAGTATTTT.

The V and J genes are TRBV5-1 and TRBJ1-1, with no clear D. V lost 4 bases, J lost 1 base, and 11 bases lay in between. Germline V lookup: CDR1 SGHRS, CDR2 YFSETQ. The CDR3 extends over 14 amino acids. The chain's CDR3 is CASSPGGPNTEAFF. DNA of the CDR3: TGCGCCAGCAGCCCAGGAGGGCCGAACACTGAAGCTTTCTTT. Based on the CDR3 plus reference TRBV5-1 and TRBJ1-1, the full variable domain is KAGVTQTPRYLIKTRGQQVTLSCSPISGHRSVSWYQQTPGQGLQFLFEYFSETQRNKGNFPGRFSGRQFSNSRSEMNVSTLELGDSALYLCASSPGGPNTEAFFGQGTRLTVV.

The rearrangement uses TRBV28 and TRBJ1-2; TRBD1 agrees at 10 bases. CDR1 is MDHEN, CDR2 SYDVKM, per germline. The V gene end was trimmed by 4 bases and the J gene end by 8 bases; junction bases not matched to a gene: 19. The CDR3 runs 18 residues. CDR3 sequence: CASSSPVGTGERLNGYTF. In DNA, the CDR3 is TGTGCCAGCAGTTCCCCGGTCGGGACAGGGGAACGGCTTAACGGCTACACCTTC.

V is TRBV19 and J is TRBJ1-2; D uncertain. Trimming took off 0 bases at V and 8 bases at J, with 10 bases between the two ends. CDR1 is LNHDA and CDR2 is SQIVND in the germline V gene (reference sequence). The CDR3 totals 13 residues. This CDR3 is CASSIDAGMGYTF. DNA of the CDR3: TGTGCCAGTAGTATAGACGCAGGAATGGGCTACACCTTC.

The V and J genes are TRBV6-1 and TRBJ2-7; the match to TRBD1 covers 7 bases. This CDR3 region has 14 residues. Looked up from germline, CDR1 is MNHNS and CDR2 is SASEGT. V lost 6 bases to trimming and J lost 1 base; unmatched junction nucleotides: 6. This CDR3 reads CASSGLTGSYEQYF. The CDR3 nucleotides are TGTGCCAGCAGCGGCCTGACAGGGTCCTACGAGCAGTACTTC.

This clone has a handful of counts. The J gene is TRBJ2-3, the V gene TRBV4-1; 7 bases fit TRBD2. The CDR3 consists of 17 residues. V lost 2 bases, J lost 5 bases, and 13 bases stayed unmatched. Germline V gene data show CDR1 as MGHRA and CDR2 as YSYEKL. The CDR3 sequence is CASSQSYRTSDRDTQYF. The CDR3 bases are TGCGCCAGCAGCCAAAGCTACCGGACTAGTGACCGAGATACGCAGTATTTT.

The chain is built from TRBV19 and TRBJ1-5; 10 bases fit TRBD1. Looked up from germline, CDR1 is LNHDA and CDR2 is SQIVND (reference sequence). The trim removed 7 bases at V and 0 bases at J, leaving 9 bases unmatched. The CDR3 is made up of 17 amino acids. The CDR3 spells CASTRGQGPGSNQPQHF. The CDR3 region has the DNA TGTGCCAGTACCAGGGGACAGGGGCCGGGTAGCAATCAGCCCCAGCATTTT. The entire variable domain, with the rest obtained from reference TRBV19 and TRBJ1-5, is as follows: DGGITQSPKYLFRKEGQNVTLSCEQNLNHDAMYWYRQDPGQGLRLIYYSQIVNDFQKGDIAEGYSVSREKKESFPLTVTSAQKNPTAFYLCASTRGQGPGSNQPQHFGDGTRLSIL.

The gene calls are TRBV11-3 and TRBJ2-2; TRBD1 matches at 7 bases. The CDR3 consists of 15 residues. J gave up 6 bases and V 5 bases, and 9 bases lay outside the gene matches. In germline, CDR1 is SGHNT, CDR2 YENEEA. The CDR3 is CASSPTTGRAGELFF. CDR3 nucleotide sequence: TGTGCCAGCAGCCCGACGACAGGGCGGGCCGGGGAGCTGTTTTTT.

The gene calls are TRBV4-1 and TRBJ2-4, with TRBD1 as a possible D gene (6 bases). Germline V gene sequence: CDR1 MGHRA, CDR2 YSYEKL. The V and J ends lost 4 bases and 9 bases respectively, with 16 bases between them. The CDR3 has 14 residues. The CDR3 loop is CASSPQTPQGIQYF. The CDR3 DNA follows: TGCGCCAGCAGCCCTCAAACACCACAGGGCATTCAGTACTTC.

Written as DNA, the CDR3 is TGTGCCAGCAGCTCCTGGACAGGGGGCATAGATACGCAGTATTTT. Translated: CASSSWTGGIDTQYF. The chain joins TRBV11-3 to TRBJ2-3, with TRBD1 matching over 11 bases. This CDR3 is 15 amino acids long. V lost 4 bases to trimming and J lost 5 bases; unmatched junction nucleotides: 5. Germline-derived CDR1 and CDR2 are SGHNT and YENEEA.

The CDR3 nucleotides are TGTGCCTGGAGTGTACGAACGGGGGTACATCAGCCCCAGCATTTT. This gives the protein CAWSVRTGVHQPQHF. The V call is TRBV30, the J call TRBJ1-5; maybe TRBD1 (5 bases). From germline, CDR1 is GTSNPN and CDR2 SVGIG (reference sequence). CDR3 length: 15 amino acids. Trimming took off 0 bases at V and 5 bases at J, with 14 bases between the two ends.

The rearrangement uses TRBV30 and TRBJ1-3, with D hard to call. Trimming took off 8 bases at V and 4 bases at J, with 9 bases between the two ends. CDR1 and CDR2 from the germline V gene are GTSNPN and SVGIG (reference sequence). The CDR3 contains 11 residues. CDR3 DNA sequence: TGTGCCAGCTGGGCGGGAAACACCATATATTTT. Protein product: CASWAGNTIYF.

V gene TRBV11-2 combines with J gene TRBJ2-3, with D uncertain. Germline V gives CDR1 SGHAT, CDR2 FQNNGV. Trimming shortened V by 4 bases and J by 6 bases, and 11 bases separated the two germline ends. This CDR3 has 13 residues. The CDR3 DNA reads as TGTGCCAGCAGCTCGGCGACCGGGGATACGCAGTATTTT. Translated: CASSSATGDTQYF. Variable domain in full (rest from reference TRBV11-2 and TRBJ2-3): EAGVAQSPRYKIIEKRQSVAFWCNPISGHATLYWYQQILGQGPKLLIQFQNNGVVDDSQLPKDRFSAERLKGVDSTLKIQPAKLEDSAVYLCASSSATGDTQYFGPGTRLTVL.

The V and J genes are TRBV11-3 and TRBJ2-3; D call uncertain. Per the germline V gene, CDR1 is SGHNT and CDR2 is YENEEA. The CDR3 consists of 12 residues. V was pared by 5 bases and J by 4 bases, with 7 bases between. The CDR3 coding sequence is TGTGCCAGCAGCCCCGACTCAGATACGCAGTATTTT. Amino acids: CASSPDSDTQYF.

This sequence joins TRBV7-9 and TRBJ1-2; 7 bases fit TRBD1. The germline V gene has CDR1 SEHNR and CDR2 FQNEAQ (reference sequence). The CDR3 totals 15 residues. Losses at the gene ends were 5 bases for V and 1 base for J; bases not matched to a gene: 7. The CDR3 region is CASSPSNRGNYGYTF. The CDR3 coding sequence is TGTGCCAGCAGCCCATCGAACAGGGGTAACTATGGCTACACCTTC.

This rearrangement joins TRBV18 to TRBJ1-3; TRBD1 might be the D (5 bases). CDR3 size: 14 residues. CDR1 and CDR2 from the germline V gene are KGHSH and LQKENI. V was shortened by 1 base and J by 1 base, with 5 bases between the two germline ends. As DNA, the CDR3 is TGTGCCAGCTCACCACAGGGGTCTGGAAACACCATATATTTT. It encodes CASSPQGSGNTIYF.

The rearrangement uses TRBV7-9 and TRBJ1-2; D unresolved. Germline V gives CDR1 SEHNR, CDR2 FQNEAQ (reference sequence). The CDR3 runs to 14 residues. Trimming cost V 5 bases and J 4 bases, with 14 bases left between them. The CDR3 nucleotides are TGTGCCAGCAGCCCCCCGAGCTCAAGCTATGGCTACACCTTC. Translated: CASSPPSSSYGYTF.

The rearrangement links TRBV7-9 to TRBJ2-6; D is unclear. This CDR3 is 12 amino acids long. The germline V gene has CDR1 SEHNR and CDR2 FQNEAQ (reference sequence). V dropped 1 base and J dropped 8 bases, with 3 bases sitting between them. CDR3 sequence: CASSLGPNVLTF. In nucleotides, the CDR3 is TGTGCCAGCAGCTTAGGGCCCAACGTCCTGACTTTC.

The rearrangement links TRBV5-6 to TRBJ1-1; weak D call: TRBD1 (5 bases). Trimming removed 2 bases from V and 1 base from J, with 12 bases in between. This CDR3 is built from 15 residues. Per germline, CDR1 SGHDT and CDR2 YYEEEE. The CDR3 nucleotides are TGTGCCAGCAGCTTTTTGCAGGGCAGGAACACTGAAGCTTTCTTT. Translated: CASSFLQGRNTEAFF.

This chain links TRBV29-1 with TRBJ2-7; D gene unclear. This CDR3 is 12 amino acids long. Germline V CDR1 and CDR2: SQVTM, ANQGSEA. V dropped 4 bases and J dropped 4 bases, with 11 bases sitting between them. The CDR3 region is CSVGNPSYEQYF. CDR3 nucleotides: TGCAGCGTTGGAAACCCGAGTTACGAGCAGTACTTC.

The chain links TRBV7-8 to TRBJ2-7; 9 bases align to TRBD1. Trimming at V came to 4 bases and at J to 6 bases, leaving 10 bases not matched to a gene. From germline, CDR1 is SGHVS and CDR2 FQNEAQ. The CDR3 runs to 15 residues. As DNA, the CDR3 is TGTGCCAGCAGCTCAGCAGGGACAGGGCTCGGCGAGCAGTACTTC. Translation gives CASSSAGTGLGEQYF.

The CDR3 DNA follows: TGTGCCAGCAGCGTAGGCCCGGGGGGTGGAGAGACCCAGTACTTC. It codes for CASSVGPGGGETQYF. The J gene is TRBJ2-5, the V gene TRBV9, with 7 positions matching TRBD2. The CDR3 runs to 15 residues. CDR1 and CDR2 (germline): SGDLS, YYNGEE. V shed 0 bases, J shed 4 bases, and the junction held 6 bases outside the gene matches.

The rearrangement links TRBV2 to TRBJ1-5, with D possibly TRBD1 on 5 matching bases. The germline V gene has CDR1 SNHLY and CDR2 FYNNEI. This CDR3 has 13 residues. Trimming took off 6 bases at V and 3 bases at J, with 9 bases between the two ends. The CDR3 reads CASSRGTNQPQHF. CDR3 in DNA: TGTGCCAGCAGCCGGGGGACCAATCAGCCCCAGCATTTT.

The V and J genes are TRBV5-1 and TRBJ2-7; TRBD2 aligns across 7 bases. Germline V gene sequence: CDR1 SGHRS, CDR2 YFSETQ. The CDR3 extends over 16 amino acids. The ends lost 4 bases at V and 2 bases at J; junction bases unmatched: 12. The CDR3 is CASSPLEAGRPYEQYF. For the CDR3, the DNA is TGCGCCAGCAGCCCACTCGAAGCGGGGCGGCCCTACGAGCAGTACTTC. Drawing the rest from reference TRBV5-1 and TRBJ2-7, the complete variable domain is KAGVTQTPRYLIKTRGQQVTLSCSPISGHRSVSWYQQTPGQGLQFLFEYFSETQRNKGNFPGRFSGRQFSNSRSEMNVSTLELGDSALYLCASSPLEAGRPYEQYFGPGTRLTVT.

The rearrangement uses TRBV6-1 and TRBJ2-7; 13 bases are shared with TRBD2. Trimming took 7 bases from V and 4 from J; bases not matched to a gene: 7. Germline CDR1 and CDR2: MNHNS and SASEGT. This CDR3 contains 15 residues. CDR3 coding DNA: TGTGCCAGCACCCGTACTAGCGGGAGGGAATACGAGCAGTACTTC. This codes for CASTRTSGREYEQYF.

This rearrangement joins TRBV6-1 to TRBJ1-5, with D possibly TRBD1 on 5 matching bases. This CDR3 comprises 13 residues. Trimming removed 0 bases at V and 7 bases at J, with 7 bases between. Per germline, CDR1 MNHNS and CDR2 SASEGT. Here the CDR3 DNA reads TGTGCCAGCAGTGAAGCCAGGGCCCAGCCCCAGCATTTT. Protein sequence: CASSEARAQPQHF.

This sequence joins TRBV28 and TRBJ1-1; 11 bases align to TRBD1. Germline lookup yields CDR1 MDHEN and CDR2 SYDVKM. The J segment lost 0 bases and the V segment lost 2 bases, leaving 11 bases of the junction unmatched. CDR3 size: 19 residues. This CDR3 is CASSLLLSDRGQMNTEAFF. CDR3 bases: TGTGCCAGCAGTTTACTCCTCTCGGACAGGGGGCAAATGAACACTGAAGCTTTCTTT.

The CDR3 spells CASSSTSPPDTQYF. In DNA form, the CDR3 reads TGTGCCAGCAGCTCGACTAGCCCCCCAGATACGCAGTATTTT. The chain carries TRBV13 and TRBJ2-3; TRBD2 matches 7 bases. Germline values: CDR1 PRHDT, CDR2 FYEKMQ (reference sequence). V trimming: 4 bases; J trimming: 4 bases; junction bases outside the gene matches: 5. The CDR3 runs to 14 residues.

The chain employs TRBV27 and TRBJ1-1, with TRBD1 as a possible D gene (6 bases). Germline V gene data show CDR1 as MNHEY and CDR2 as SMNVEV (reference sequence). V lost 6 bases and J 1 base, leaving 12 bases between the germline ends. The CDR3 consists of 14 residues. The CDR3 spells CASSSQGPNTEAFF. CDR3 sequence (DNA): TGTGCCAGCAGCTCACAGGGACCGAACACTGAAGCTTTCTTT.